The T cell receptor beta chain under discussion was sequenced for a study of long-term antiretroviral therapy in people with HIV. Trimming cost V 2 bases and J 4 bases; bases outside gene matches: 1. Germline-derived CDR1 and CDR2 are MNHEY and SVGAGI. The CDR3 length is 13 residues. The run of the v3.0 immunoSEQ assay was at survey level. Using immunoSEQ multiplex PCR, the repertoire was profiled, and TCRdb retains in-frame clones only, with some absent. This table has almost 35,000 clones, about 88% appearing once. This receptor was obtained from a woman in her 30s with HIV. The rearrangement uses TRBV6-5 and TRBJ1-2; 7 bases match TRBD1. Sequencing used unsorted PBMCs, obtained approximately 2.9 years before starting antiretroviral therapy. CDR3 sequence (DNA): TGTGCCAGCAGTTACAAGGGGGCCTATGGCTACACCTTC. Encoded protein: CASSYKGAYGYTF.